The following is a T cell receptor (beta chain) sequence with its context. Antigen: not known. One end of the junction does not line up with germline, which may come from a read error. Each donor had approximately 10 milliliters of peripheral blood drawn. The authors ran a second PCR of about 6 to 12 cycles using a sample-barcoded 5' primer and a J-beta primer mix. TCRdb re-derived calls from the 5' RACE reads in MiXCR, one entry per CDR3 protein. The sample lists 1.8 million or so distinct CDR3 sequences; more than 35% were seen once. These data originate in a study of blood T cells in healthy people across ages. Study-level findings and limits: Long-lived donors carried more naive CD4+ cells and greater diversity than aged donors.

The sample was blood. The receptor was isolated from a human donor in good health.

The CDR3 here is CASNLGGGREQCF. The CDR3 DNA reads TGTGCCAGCAATTTGGGGGGTGGCCGTGAGCAGTGCTTC. This chain joins TRBV12-3 or TRBV12-4 and TRBJ2-5; tentatively, D is TRBD2 (6 bases). The CDR3 sequence is 13 residues long.